The 4 T cell receptor beta chains in this list originate from one sample, sequenced in a study of glioma-infiltrating T cells. The iRepertoire nested amplicon-rescue multiplex PCR amplified TCR alpha and beta CDR3s from RNA. TCRdb recomputed calls from the multiplex PCR reads with MiXCR, one row per CDR3 protein. This sample yields under 200,000 distinct CDR3 sequences, of which over 40% are seen a single time; about 5.2% belongs to the top ten. Sequencing input: glioma tissue, nonneoplastic brain tissue, or PBMCs (not recorded which). These receptor sequences come from a human donor with low-grade glioma or glioblastoma, undergoing nonglioma brain surgery, or in good health (not recorded which).

There are many counts of this clonotype. The V gene is TRBV28, the J gene TRBJ2-7, with 10 bases matching TRBD2. Germline CDR1 reads MDHEN; CDR2 reads SYDVKM. V dropped 2 bases and J dropped 1; count of bases not matched to a gene: 8. The CDR3 totals 17 residues. CDR3 nucleotide sequence: TGTGCCAGCAGTTTAGTACTAGCGGGACGAATTTCCTACGAGCAGTACTTC. Protein sequence: CASSLVLAGRISYEQYF.

This clonotype was detected ten times or more. The chain couples TRBV5-4 to TRBJ1-1; D unresolved. This CDR3 has 13 amino acids. Germline CDR1 reads SGHNT; CDR2 reads YYREEE (reference sequence). The germline V and J ends were trimmed by 0 bases and 1 base, with 4 bases remaining between them. The CDR3 region is CASSLEPNTEAFF. CDR3 nucleotides: TGTGCCAGCAGCTTGGAGCCGAACACTGAAGCTTTCTTT.

This clonotype has at least ten counts. The chain is built from TRBV7-9 and TRBJ1-1; tentatively, D is TRBD1 (5 bases). Germline loops: CDR1 SEHNR, CDR2 FQNEAQ (reference sequence). The length of the CDR3 is 13 residues. Trimming shortened V by 7 bases and J by 3 bases, and 12 bases separated the two germline ends. The CDR3: CASTQEIDTEAFF. The DNA for the CDR3 is TGTGCCAGCACACAGGAAATTGACACTGAAGCTTTCTTT.

This chain connects TRBV12-5 to TRBJ1-5; 10 positions match TRBD1. The V gene's germline CDR1 is LGHNT and CDR2 FRNRAP. The trim removed 3 bases at V and 5 bases at J, leaving 7 bases unmatched. The CDR3 is 16 amino acids. The CDR3 protein is CASGLWDRGSDQPQHF. CDR3 DNA sequence: TGTGCTAGTGGTTTATGGGACAGGGGTTCGGATCAGCCCCAGCATTTT.